Included here is one TCR beta chain sequence, with context. Generated by immunoSEQ multiplex PCR, the TCRdb table keeps only in-frame clones and is missing some. The table records some 200,000 clones, around four fifths of them present only once. This sample was included in a study of blood T cell repertoires in COVID-19. Whole-study context: PBMCs, B-cell-depleted T cells, or T cells were the source of the cDNA or gDNA that made up the material.

This CDR3 contains 15 residues. Losses at the gene ends were 1 base for V and 4 bases for J; bases not matched to a gene: 6. Per the germline V gene, CDR1 is MDHEN and CDR2 is SYDVKM. What was sequenced was peripheral blood. The source is a woman older than 75 with COVID-19, enrolled during active disease. The chain employs TRBV28 and TRBJ2-7; TRBD1 agrees at 8 bases. This chain's CDR3 is CASSLSTGGSYEQYF. The CDR3 nucleotides read TGTGCCAGCAGTTTATCAACAGGGGGGTCGTACGAGCAGTACTTC.